This entry concerns a single TCR beta chain. These data belong to a study of blood T cell repertoires in COVID-19. Study-level information: The United States, Italy and Spain provided the acute and convalescent COVID-19 samples. T cells, B-cell-depleted T cells, or PBMCs provided the cDNA or gDNA that served as material.

Per the original methods: By means of reference gene primer amplification, nucleated cell counts were estimated. The method was immunoSEQ multiplex PCR; TCRdb's version includes in-frame clones alone and lacks a portion of them. D and trimming come from the DNA, and the V and J calls and clone size come from that table. In the table there are 110,000 to 150,000 clones, 85% to 90% of which are singletons. With 2 bases clipped from V and 3 bases from J, the junction kept 5 bases outside the gene matches. Germline V lookup: CDR1 SGHAT, CDR2 FQNNGV. There are 16 residues in the CDR3. The sequence derives from a woman aged 55 to 70 with active COVID-19. Sequences were obtained from peripheral blood. The chain uses TRBV11-2 and TRBJ2-7; 12 bases map to TRBD2. The CDR3 here is CASSLRLAGVSYEQYF. DNA of the CDR3: TGTGCCAGCAGCTTACGACTAGCGGGAGTGAGCTACGAGCAGTACTTC.